This T cell receptor (beta chain) emerged from a study of OX40 agonist ivuxolimab in advanced cancers. Study-level information: While on treatment, patients had intravenous ivuxolimab at 0.01 to 10 mg/kg every 2 weeks. Points from the study as a whole: CD4+ and CD8+ blood T cells expanded clonally by week 6 at 0.1 to 3.0 mg/kg.

Worth noting for this clone: The antigen remains unidentified. Germline and junction disagree at one end, which may indicate a read error.

The CDR3 covers 13 residues. Germline V gene sequence: CDR1 SGHTA, CDR2 FQGNSA. Profiling relied on immunoSEQ multiplex PCR, and the TCRdb table lists in-frame clones only, not all of them. The data hold 85,000 to 100,000 clones, with 93% observed a single time. The clonotype comes from an adult with an advanced solid tumor such as melanoma, head and neck, liver or kidney cancer. The chain is built from TRBV7-2 and TRBJ1-5, with D perhaps TRBD1 (6 bases). Specimen: CD4+ or CD8+ T cells sorted from blood, collected in a trial of the OX40 agonist ivuxolimab. The CDR3: CASSIAGDQPQHF. The CDR3 region has the DNA TGTGCCAGCAGCATAGCAGGGGATCAGCCCCAGCATTTT.